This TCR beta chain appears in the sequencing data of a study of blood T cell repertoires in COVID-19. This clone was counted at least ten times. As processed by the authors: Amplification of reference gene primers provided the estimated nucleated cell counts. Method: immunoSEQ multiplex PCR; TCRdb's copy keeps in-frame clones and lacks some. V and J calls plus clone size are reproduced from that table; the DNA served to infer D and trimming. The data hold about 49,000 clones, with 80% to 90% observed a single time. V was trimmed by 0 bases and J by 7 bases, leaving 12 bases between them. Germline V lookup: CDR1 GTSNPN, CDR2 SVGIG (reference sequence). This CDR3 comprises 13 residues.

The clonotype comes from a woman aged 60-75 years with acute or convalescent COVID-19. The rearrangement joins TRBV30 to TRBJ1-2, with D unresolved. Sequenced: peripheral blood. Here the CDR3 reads CAWSVSEAGGYTF. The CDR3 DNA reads TGTGCCTGGAGTGTCTCAGAGGCGGGTGGCTACACCTTC.